The sequence of this T cell receptor beta chain was determined in a study of shared clonotypes between healthy human individuals. Notes on the study in general: Sequencing depth was predicted to influence how clonotypes are shared among donors. Researchers found naive subsets generally carried larger estimated richness than memory subsets.

Selected positively for CCR7 and CD45RO-negative, naive CD8 cells excluded terminally differentiated effector memory CD45RA+ cells. Germline CDR1 is MNHNS and CDR2 is SASEGT. There are 15 residues in the CDR3. V trimming: 8 bases; J trimming: 3 bases; junction bases outside the gene matches: 9. Across several immunoSEQ plates, the genomic DNA of each subset was split evenly. Data came from immunoSEQ multiplex PCR; TCRdb stores just in-frame clones and leaves some out. The sample records around 600,000 clones, 90% to 95% being singletons. About this clone itself: Its antigen is undetermined.

Sequenced input: naive CD8+ T cells sorted from blood. The chain uses TRBV6-1 and TRBJ1-5, with 8 nucleotides matching TRBD1. The receptor was isolated from a woman under 40 in good health. In nucleotides, the CDR3 is TGTGCCAGCGTACCGGACAGGGTCTACAATCAGCCCCAGCATTTT. It is translated as CASVPDRVYNQPQHF.